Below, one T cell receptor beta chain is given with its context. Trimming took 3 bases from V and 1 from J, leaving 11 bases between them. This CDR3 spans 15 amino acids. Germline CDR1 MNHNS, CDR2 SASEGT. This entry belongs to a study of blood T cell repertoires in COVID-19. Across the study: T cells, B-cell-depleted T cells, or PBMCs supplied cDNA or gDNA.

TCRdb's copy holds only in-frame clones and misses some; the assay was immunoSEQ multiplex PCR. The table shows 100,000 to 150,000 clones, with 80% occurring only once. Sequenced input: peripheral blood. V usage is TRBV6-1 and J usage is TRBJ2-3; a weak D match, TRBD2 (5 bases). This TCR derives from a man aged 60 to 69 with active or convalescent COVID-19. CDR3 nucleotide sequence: TGTGCCAGCAGTGACCTAGCATTCCGCACAGATACGCAGTATTTT. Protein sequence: CASSDLAFRTDTQYF.